Listed below are T cell receptor beta chains from one sample, sequenced in a study of T-cell reconstitution after alpha-beta-depleted transplantation in children. TCRdb passed the PCR reads through MiXCR, listing each CDR3 protein once. Of fewer than 1 million distinct CDR3 sequences in the sample, about 16% were seen once. The specimen comprised PBMCs, mostly from graft donor cells, sampled 360 days after TCRalphabeta/CD19-depleted stem cell transplant. These receptors were collected from a male patient younger than 18 who had a stem cell transplant for acute lymphoblastic leukemia, so the T cells may come from the graft donor. Both conserved end residues are part of each CDR3. A D gene is named only where the DNA matches it firmly. Clone size, where shown, is once, few, many, or a class for clones that have expanded.

NA	TRBJ2-1	TRBD2	TRBV4-1	CASSQVSGVYNEQFF	TGCGCCAGCAGCCAAGTAAGCGGGGTCTACAATGAGCAGTTCTTC
NA	TRBJ2-5	TRBD2	TRBV5-8	CASSLEGGLSQETQYF	TGTGCCAGCAGCTTGGAGGGAGGGTTGAGCCAAGAGACCCAGTACTTC
few	TRBJ2-1	TRBD2	TRBV20-1	CSAREREGYNEQFF	TGCAGTGCTAGAGAGCGGGAGGGTTACAATGAGCAGTTCTTC
NA	TRBJ2-1	TRBD1	TRBV19	CASSIRGSNPFF	TGTGCCAGTAGTATCAGGGGGTCAAATCCGTTCTTC
NA	TRBJ2-1	TRBD2	TRBV24-1	CATRASGRSNEQFF	TGTGCCACCAGAGCCAGCGGGAGGAGCAATGAGCAGTTCTTC
many	TRBJ2-7	NA	TRBV12-3/TRBV12-4	CASSPSWGHRSYEQYF	TGTGCCAGCAGCCCCTCGTGGGGACACCGCTCCTACGAGCAGTACTTC
few	TRBJ2-5	TRBD1	TRBV5-6	CASSPYPEVGGETQYF	TGTGCCAGCAGCCCCTACCCAGAGGTAGGGGGCGAGACCCAGTACTTC
few	TRBJ1-1	NA	TRBV29-1	CSVELGRVTEAFF	TGCAGCGTTGAACTTGGACGTGTCACTGAAGCTTTCTTT
many	TRBJ2-1	NA	TRBV2	CASSEQLNEQFF	TGTGCCAGCAGTGAACAGTTGAATGAGCAGTTCTTC
many	TRBJ2-5	TRBD1	TRBV5-1	CASSGGQGVETQYF	TGCGCCAGCAGCGGGGGACAGGGGGTGGAGACCCAGTACTTC
NA	TRBJ2-7	TRBD2	TRBV7-2	CASSLALAGPYERYF	TGTGCCAGCAGCTTAGCACTAGCGGGACCCTACGAGCGGTACTTC
many	TRBJ2-3	NA	TRBV10-3	CAISEPIKEPVYTDTQYF	TGTGCCATCAGTGAGCCGATTAAGGAGCCTGTTTACACAGATACGCAGTATTTT
many	TRBJ1-3	NA	TRBV5-1	CASSSRANSGNTIYF	TGCGCCAGCAGCTCTAGGGCAAACTCTGGAAACACCATATATTTT
few	TRBJ2-5	NA	TRBV10-3	CAISEGSYQETQYF	TGTGCCATCAGTGAGGGGTCGTACCAAGAGACCCAGTACTTC
NA	TRBJ2-7	TRBD2	TRBV11-2	CASSFISGAKPSYEQYF	TGTGCCAGCAGCTTTATTAGCGGGGCTAAACCCTCCTACGAGCAGTACTTC
NA	TRBJ2-7	NA	TRBV27	CASSLNPGPYEQYF	TGTGCCAGCAGTTTAAACCCAGGGCCCTACGAGCAGTACTTC
many	TRBJ2-3	NA	TRBV9	CASSVGRLDTQYF	TGTGCCAGCAGCGTAGGTCGGTTAGATACGCAGTATTTT
NA	TRBJ1-1	NA	TRBV7-9	CASSLSPDITNTEAFF	TGTGCCAGCAGCTTATCGCCCGACATCACGAACACTGAAGCTTTCTTT
few	TRBJ1-2	NA	TRBV7-9	CATSNGYTF	TGTGCCACCTCAAATGGCTACACCTTC
few	TRBJ2-5	NA	TRBV10-2	CASLGYQETQYF	TGCGCCAGCCTTGGGTACCAAGAGACCCAGTACTTC
few	TRBJ1-4	TRBD1	TRBV5-1	CASSPTGTGNEKLFF	TGCGCCAGCAGCCCAACCGGGACAGGGAATGAAAAACTGTTTTTT
few	TRBJ2-7	NA	TRBV7-9	CASSLAGFYDHLSWYF	TGTGCCAGCAGCCTGGCGGGGTTCTATGACCACCTCTCATGGTACTTC
many	TRBJ1-2	NA	TRBV7-9	CASSLQGDVF	TGTGCCAGCAGCTTACAAGGGGATGTCTTC
many	TRBJ2-1	NA	TRBV11-2	CASSLRTIYNEQFF	TGTGCCAGCAGCCTTCGAACTATCTACAATGAGCAGTTCTTC
NA	TRBJ1-3	TRBD1	TRBV20-1	CSARNWGQGGGNTIYF	TGCAGTGCTAGAAATTGGGGACAGGGGGGTGGAAACACCATATATTTT
NA	TRBJ2-1	TRBD2	TRBV5-1	CASSPGLAGMHEQFF	TGCGCCAGCAGCCCGGGACTAGCGGGAATGCATGAGCAGTTCTTC
few	TRBJ2-1	TRBD2	TRBV9	CASSVQLGLVSHEQFF	TGTGCCAGCAGCGTTCAGTTAGGACTAGTCTCCCATGAGCAGTTCTTC
NA	TRBJ1-1	NA	TRBV27	CASSLWWGAEAFF	TGTGCCAGCAGTTTATGGTGGGGAGCTGAAGCTTTCTTT
few	TRBJ2-3	TRBD2	TRBV7-6	CASSSPLTSGRALDTQYF	TGTGCCAGCAGCTCGCCCCTGACTAGCGGGAGGGCCTTGGATACGCAGTATTTT
NA	TRBJ1-4	NA	TRBV5-7	CASSSEFPREKLFF	TGTGCCAGCAGCTCGGAGTTTCCCCGGGAAAAACTGTTTTTT
NA	TRBJ2-7	TRBD2	TRBV3-1	CASSPRAGRAGVRKSEQYF	TGTGCCAGCAGCCCCCGCGCGGGTAGGGCGGGAGTTCGGAAGAGCGAGCAGTACTTC
few	TRBJ2-3	NA	TRBV23-1	CASSQTQGTDTQYF	TGCGCCAGCAGTCAAACACAGGGCACAGATACGCAGTATTTT
few	TRBJ2-3	TRBD1	TRBV5-1	CASSLDWDSPWPSGDTQYF	TGCGCCAGCAGCTTGGATTGGGACAGCCCCTGGCCATCGGGAGATACGCAGTATTTT
few	TRBJ1-2	TRBD1	TRBV27	CASSANPDRGDGYTF	TGTGCCAGCAGTGCAAATCCGGACAGGGGTGATGGCTACACCTTC
NA	TRBJ2-3	TRBD1	TRBV5-1	CASSYPGQGASSTDTQYF	TGCGCCAGCAGCTACCCGGGACAGGGGGCTTCTAGCACAGATACGCAGTATTTT
NA	TRBJ2-7	NA	TRBV30	CAWSVSGLYEQYF	TGTGCCTGGAGTGTTAGCGGTCTCTACGAGCAGTACTTC
NA	TRBJ1-1	TRBD1	TRBV5-1	CASSLPGQGAEAFF	TGCGCCAGCAGCTTACCGGGACAGGGGGCTGAAGCTTTCTTT
many	TRBJ2-1	NA	TRBV24-1	CATSDPGSSYNEQFF	TGTGCCACCAGTGATCCGGGCAGCTCCTACAATGAGCAGTTCTTC
NA	TRBJ2-4	NA	TRBV21-1	CASSRRLGYGIQYF	TGTGCCAGCAGCAGACGGTTGGGGTACGGCATTCAGTACTTC
NA	TRBJ2-3	TRBD2	TRBV15	CATSRDGTSGDTDTQYF	TGTGCCACCAGCAGAGATGGGACTAGCGGAGACACAGATACGCAGTATTTT
NA	TRBJ2-1	TRBD2	TRBV12-3/TRBV12-4	CASTSGTSVLQDEQFF	TGTGCCAGCACGTCCGGGACTAGTGTCTTACAGGATGAGCAGTTCTTC
few	TRBJ2-7	TRBD1	TRBV10-3	CAISESTGGSYEQYF	TGTGCCATCAGTGAGTCGACAGGGGGCTCCTACGAGCAGTACTTC
few	TRBJ2-7	NA	TRBV10-1	CASTPAGIHEQYF	TGCGCCAGCACCCCGGCGGGGATCCACGAGCAGTACTTC
few	TRBJ2-3	NA	TRBV12-3/TRBV12-4	CASSLRPYATDTQYF	TGTGCCAGCAGTTTAAGACCGTATGCCACAGATACGCAGTATTTT
few	TRBJ2-5	TRBD2	TRBV5-1	CASCATSGAAEYF	TGCGCCAGCTGCGCAACTAGCGGAGCCGCCGAGTACTTC